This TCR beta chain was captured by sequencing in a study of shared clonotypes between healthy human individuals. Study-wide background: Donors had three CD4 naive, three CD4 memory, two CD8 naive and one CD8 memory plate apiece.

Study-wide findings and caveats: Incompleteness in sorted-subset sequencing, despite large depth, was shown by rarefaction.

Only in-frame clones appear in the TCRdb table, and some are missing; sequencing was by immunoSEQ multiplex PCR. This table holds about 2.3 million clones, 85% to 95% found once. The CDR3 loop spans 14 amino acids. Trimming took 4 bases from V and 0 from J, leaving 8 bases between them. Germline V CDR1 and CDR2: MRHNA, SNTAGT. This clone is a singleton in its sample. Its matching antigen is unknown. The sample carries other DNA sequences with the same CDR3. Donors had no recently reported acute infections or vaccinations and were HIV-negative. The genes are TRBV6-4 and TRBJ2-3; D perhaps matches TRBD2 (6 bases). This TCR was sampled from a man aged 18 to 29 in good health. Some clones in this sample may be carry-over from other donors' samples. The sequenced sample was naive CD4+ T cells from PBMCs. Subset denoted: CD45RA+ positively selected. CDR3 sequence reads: CASSASGSTDTQYF. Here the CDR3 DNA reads TGTGCCAGCAGTGCCAGCGGGAGCACAGATACGCAGTATTTT.